This TCR beta chain derives from a study of shared clonotypes between healthy human individuals. Broader study findings: Clonotype sharing across four donors was observed for about 5.2% of naive CD4 clonotypes. Specimens sampled were limited to blood, with tissue repertoires likely differing. Among the subsets, naive ones generally showed larger estimated richness than memory ones.

Each CD8 memory set brought CD45RO+ cells together with CCR7-negative CD45RA+ TemRA cells. Of note for this clone: Its specificity is unknown.

The assay was immunoSEQ multiplex PCR, and TCRdb's table has in-frame clones only and misses some. The sample contains about 110,000 clones, roughly two thirds of which appear only once. There are 14 residues in the CDR3. V gave up 4 bases and J gave up 6 bases, with 13 bases separating them. Germline V CDR1 and CDR2: LNHNV, YYDKDF (reference sequence). The source is a woman aged 25 to 39 in good health. J is TRBJ1-5 and V is TRBV15; D is perhaps TRBD1 (5 bases). Material: memory CD8+ T cells sorted from blood. Subset defined: CD45RO+ cells pooled with CCR7-negative TemRA cells. The CDR3 reads CATSTGGETQPQHF. CDR3 nucleotide sequence: TGTGCCACCAGCACCGGAGGGGAAACTCAGCCCCAGCATTTT.